This TCR beta chain was profiled in a study of blood T cell repertoires in COVID-19. Study context: COVID-19 samples from acute and convalescent phases originated in the United States, Italy and Spain. T cells, B-cell-depleted T cells, or PBMCs provided the cDNA or gDNA that served as material.

In the authors' methods: Reference gene primers were amplified, and this amplification served to estimate nucleated cell counts. The repertoire was sequenced with immunoSEQ multiplex PCR; TCRdb's copy has only in-frame clones and lacks some. The V and J calls and clone size were taken over from that table, and D and trimming were inferred from the DNA. In the table there are over 50,000 clones, approximately 90% of which are singletons. J gave up 0 bases and V 6 bases, and 4 bases lay outside the gene matches. This CDR3 has 14 residues. CDR1 is SGDLS and CDR2 is YYNGEE in the germline V gene. This chain uses TRBV9 with TRBJ2-3; the match to TRBD1 covers 7 bases. The sequencing input was peripheral blood. The sequence came from a woman aged 60-70 years with active or convalescent COVID-19. Here the CDR3 DNA reads TGTGCCAGCACCAGACAGGGAAGCACAGATACGCAGTATTTT. Its translation: CASTRQGSTDTQYF.